This entry lists 27 T cell receptor beta chains sequenced from one sample in a study of blood T cell repertoires in COVID-19. Generated by immunoSEQ multiplex PCR, the TCRdb table keeps only in-frame clones and is missing some. The sample contains tens of thousands of clones, 89% of which appear only once. Sequenced: peripheral blood. The receptors were sampled from a man aged 55-75 years with acute or convalescent COVID-19.

V is TRBV3-1 (or the pseudogene TRBV3-2) and J is TRBJ1-6; 10 positions agree with TRBD1. Germline V gene data show CDR1 as LGHDT and CDR2 as YNNKEL (reference sequence). This CDR3 spans 15 amino acids. J gave up 8 bases and V 3 bases, and 4 bases lay outside the gene matches. Here the CDR3 reads CASSQGGQGYSPLHF. CDR3 in DNA: TGTGCCAGCAGCCAGGGGGGACAGGGGTATTCACCCCTCCACTTT.

V usage is TRBV19 and J usage is TRBJ1-1; 10 positions agree with TRBD1. Germline V gives CDR1 LNHDA, CDR2 SQIVND (reference sequence). This CDR3 spans 18 amino acids. Unmatched junction bases numbered 17, after V lost 8 bases and J lost 2 bases. CDR3 residues: CASQLGGTGAILNTEAFF. As DNA, the CDR3 is TGTGCCAGTCAACTCGGCGGGACAGGGGCCATTCTTAACACTGAAGCTTTCTTT.

The chain combines TRBV19 with TRBJ2-7; 10 nucleotides agree with TRBD2. The CDR3 covers 15 residues. In germline, CDR1 is LNHDA, CDR2 SQIVND (reference sequence). V shed 3 bases, J shed 5 bases, and the junction held 7 bases outside the gene matches. CDR3 bases: TGTGCCAGTAGTATGGCCGCTAGCGGGGGACACGAGCAGTACTTC. It encodes CASSMAASGGHEQYF.

The rearrangement joins TRBV2 to TRBJ2-2; the match to TRBD2 covers 7 bases. Germline CDR1 and CDR2: SNHLY and FYNNEI. The CDR3 has 15 residues. Unmatched junction bases numbered 3, after V lost 1 base and J lost 4 bases. The CDR3 here is CASSEEGLITGELFF. DNA of the CDR3: TGTGCCAGCAGTGAAGAGGGACTAATCACCGGGGAGCTGTTTTTT. Together with reference TRBV2 and TRBJ2-2, the CDR3 gives the full variable domain: EPEVTQTPSHQVTQMGQEVILRCVPISNHLYFYWYRQILGQKVEFLVSFYNNEISEKSEIFDDQFSVERPDGSNFTLKIRSTKLEDSAMYFCASSEEGLITGELFFGEGSRLTVL.

V is TRBV5-1 and J is TRBJ2-5, with unresolved D. V was trimmed by 4 bases and J by 3 bases, leaving 4 bases between them. The CDR3 covers 11 residues. The germline CDR1 and CDR2 sequences are SGHRS and YFSETQ. The CDR3 is CASSREETQYF. The DNA for the CDR3 is TGCGCCAGCAGCCGAGAAGAGACCCAGTACTTC.

The CDR3: CASSLDRGHEQYF. The CDR3 nucleotides read TGTGCCAGCAGCTTAGACAGGGGCCACGAGCAGTACTTC. This rearrangement joins TRBV7-7 to TRBJ2-7; 7 positions agree with TRBD1. CDR1 and CDR2 (germline): SSHAT, FNYEAQ (reference sequence). This CDR3 has 13 residues. The V gene end was trimmed by 1 base and the J gene end by 5 bases; junction bases not matched to a gene: 2.

This chain uses TRBV25-1 with TRBJ1-1, with 7 bases that match TRBD1. The germline V gene encodes CDR1 MGHDK and CDR2 SYGVNS. The CDR3 length is 15 residues. After removal of 3 bases from V and 1 base from J, the junction contained 5 bases not matched to a gene. The CDR3: CASSDRKGANTEAFF. The CDR3 DNA reads TGTGCCAGCAGTGATAGGAAGGGGGCGAACACTGAAGCTTTCTTT.

J is TRBJ2-3 and V is TRBV13, with 14 bases fitting TRBD2. This CDR3 is 17 amino acids long. Germline values: CDR1 PRHDT, CDR2 FYEKMQ (reference sequence). Trimming removed 5 bases from V and 0 bases from J; junction bases left unmatched: 4. The CDR3 spells CASSRTSGGPSTDTQYF. In DNA, the CDR3 is TGTGCCAGCAGCCGGACTAGCGGGGGGCCTAGCACAGATACGCAGTATTTT.

The chain has TRBV3-1 (or the pseudogene TRBV3-2) and TRBJ2-3, with D perhaps TRBD2 (5 bases). The CDR3 is made up of 15 amino acids. V lost 3 bases and J 0 bases, leaving 10 bases between the germline ends. The germline V gene has CDR1 LGHDT and CDR2 YNNKEL (reference sequence). The CDR3 here is CASSQLEGSTDTQYF. DNA for the CDR3: TGTGCCAGCAGCCAGCTCGAGGGTAGCACAGATACGCAGTATTTT.

In its sample, this clone was seen a few times. This chain links TRBV19 with TRBJ1-1; D may be TRBD1 (6 bases). There are 14 residues in the CDR3. Germline V gene sequence: CDR1 LNHDA, CDR2 SQIVND (reference sequence). The ends were cut back, 4 bases at V and 2 bases at J, with 11 bases in the middle. CDR3 sequence (DNA): TGTGCCAGTAGTACGGACAGATATAACACTGAAGCTTTCTTT. It specifies CASSTDRYNTEAFF. Looking up the rest from reference TRBV19 and TRBJ1-1 gives the full variable domain: DGGITQSPKYLFRKEGQNVTLSCEQNLNHDAMYWYRQDPGQGLRLIYYSQIVNDFQKGDIAEGYSVSREKKESFPLTVTSAQKNPTAFYLCASSTDRYNTEAFFGQGTRLTVV.

V is TRBV11-2 and J is TRBJ1-6; tentative D call: TRBD1 (5 bases). CDR3 length equals 15 residues. In germline, CDR1 is SGHAT, CDR2 FQNNGV. The V end was cut by 3 bases, the J end by 5 bases, with 11 bases between. The DNA of the CDR3 is TGTGCCAGCAGCTTCCCAGGGTTGGATAATTCACCCCTCCACTTT. Its translation: CASSFPGLDNSPLHF.

This clone was recorded only once. This chain joins TRBV29-1 and TRBJ1-2; D possibly corresponds to TRBD1 (5 bases). V was clipped by 4 bases and J by 0 bases, with 9 bases between them. The CDR3 runs 13 residues. CDR1 and CDR2 (germline): SQVTM, ANQGSEA. CDR3 nucleotides: TGCAGCGTTGGACAGATTTCTAACTATGGCTACACCTTC. It encodes CSVGQISNYGYTF.

This chain links TRBV19 with TRBJ1-6, with TRBD1 matching 7 bases. Per the germline V gene, CDR1 is LNHDA and CDR2 is SQIVND (reference sequence). This CDR3 comprises 15 residues. The V and J ends lost 2 bases and 7 bases, in that order; junction bases with no gene match: 5. The CDR3 sequence is CASSIRDSTNSPLHF. The CDR3 DNA reads as TGTGCCAGTAGTATACGGGACAGCACCAATTCACCCCTCCACTTT.

The J gene is TRBJ1-5, the V gene TRBV7-8; TRBD1 matches at 9 bases. The CDR3 consists of 18 residues. Trimming took 5 bases from V and 5 from J; bases not matched to a gene: 16. Per the germline V gene, CDR1 is SGHVS and CDR2 is FQNEAQ. The CDR3, as DNA: TGTGCCAGCAGCGGGGACAGGGCGAGGTGGGTAGCCGATCAGCCCCAGCATTTT. Its translation: CASSGDRARWVADQPQHF.

J is TRBJ2-7 and V is TRBV15; 9 bases agree with TRBD1. The CDR3 loop spans 16 amino acids. The germline V gene has CDR1 LNHNV and CDR2 YYDKDF (reference sequence). Losses at the gene ends were 0 bases for V and 4 bases for J; bases not matched to a gene: 7. CDR3 sequence reads: CATSRDPGQGKYEQYF. The CDR3, as DNA: TGTGCCACCAGCAGAGATCCGGGACAGGGAAAGTACGAGCAGTACTTC.

This clone occurred many times. The same CDR3 also results from other DNA sequences found in this sample. The chain employs TRBV19 and TRBJ1-5; the D gene is possibly TRBD1 (6 bases). CDR1 and CDR2 from the germline V gene are LNHDA and SQIVND (reference sequence). There are 16 residues in the CDR3. With 3 bases removed from V and 4 bases from J, the gap between germline ends came to 16 bases. In DNA, the CDR3 is TGTGCCAGTAGTATGGGGGCCCGCTACCCGAATCAGCCCCAGCATTTT. Protein: CASSMGARYPNQPQHF.

The DNA for the CDR3 is TGCAGCGCAAGCTCGCGACAGGGGTACTATGGCTACACCTTC. It yields the protein CSASSRQGYYGYTF. The rearrangement joins TRBV29-1 to TRBJ1-2, with 8 bases lining up with TRBD1. Per germline, CDR1 SQVTM and CDR2 ANQGSEA. This CDR3 has 14 amino acids. J lost 3 bases, V lost 7 bases, and 10 bases had no gene match.

The V gene is TRBV2, the J gene TRBJ1-2, with TRBD1 identical over 8 bases. This CDR3 spans 13 amino acids. CDR1 is SNHLY, CDR2 FYNNEI, per germline. The trim removed 8 bases at V and 2 bases at J, leaving 4 bases unmatched. CDR3 sequence reads: CASGAGGNYGYTF. CDR3 coding DNA: TGTGCCAGCGGGGCAGGGGGCAACTATGGCTACACCTTC.

The chain combines TRBV7-2 with TRBJ2-7; D may be TRBD2 (5 bases). In germline, CDR1 is SGHTA, CDR2 FQGNSA. The CDR3 spans 13 residues. Trimming took off 5 bases at V and 4 bases at J, with 12 bases between the two ends. CDR3 region: CASSTGSSYEQYF. In DNA, the CDR3 is TGTGCCAGCAGCACGGGATCAAGTTACGAGCAGTACTTC.

The chain recombines TRBV19 with TRBJ2-7, with a tentative D call TRBD2 (7 bases). V dropped 5 bases and J dropped 1 base, with 21 bases sitting between them. Germline-derived CDR1 and CDR2 are LNHDA and SQIVND (reference sequence). CDR3 length equals 17 residues. The CDR3 here is CASSAKNQGRGSYEQYF. In DNA form, the CDR3 reads TGTGCCAGTAGTGCGAAGAATCAGGGGAGGGGATCCTACGAGCAGTACTTC.

The chain combines TRBV30 with TRBJ1-1; tentatively, D is TRBD1 (5 bases). Per the germline V gene, CDR1 is GTSNPN and CDR2 is SVGIG (reference sequence). The CDR3 extends over 13 amino acids. V lost 2 bases and J 2 bases, leaving 9 bases between the germline ends. CDR3 region: CAWSPGSNTEAFF. CDR3 coding DNA: TGTGCCTGGAGTCCAGGGTCAAACACTGAAGCTTTCTTT. Variable domain in full (rest from reference TRBV30 and TRBJ1-1): SQTIHQWPATLVQPVGSPLSLECTVEGTSNPNLYWYRQAAGRGLQLLFYSVGIGQISSEVPQNLSASRPQDRQFILSSKKLLLSDSGFYLCAWSPGSNTEAFFGQGTRLTVV.

CDR3: CASSTPGTGKKGYTF. In DNA, the CDR3 is TGTGCCAGCAGCACCCCCGGGACAGGAAAAAAAGGCTACACCTTC. V usage is TRBV9 and J usage is TRBJ1-2, with 8 bases aligning to TRBD1. Germline V gene sequence: CDR1 SGDLS, CDR2 YYNGEE. This CDR3 has 15 residues. The V gene end was trimmed by 4 bases and the J gene end by 8 bases; junction bases not matched to a gene: 13.

The rearrangement uses TRBV7-2 and TRBJ1-2; no clear D gene. The CDR3 runs 13 residues. Germline V lookup: CDR1 SGHTA, CDR2 FQGNSA. Between the trimmed V and J ends, which lost 3 bases and 3 bases, there was a span of 8 bases. The DNA for the CDR3 is TGTGCCAGCAGCTTCAGCGGGGACTATGGCTACACCTTC. Its translation: CASSFSGDYGYTF.

The CDR3 DNA sequence: TGTGCCAGCAGTTTATCGATAACGGGGGGTTCCGAGCAGTACTTC. Translated: CASSLSITGGSEQYF. This chain joins TRBV27 and TRBJ2-7, with 7 bases aligning to TRBD2. The CDR3 has 15 amino acids. The V segment lost 0 bases and the J segment 6 bases; nucleotides outside the gene matches: 8. Germline V lookup: CDR1 MNHEY, CDR2 SMNVEV (reference sequence).

This clone was found once. The chain combines TRBV29-1 with TRBJ1-2, with D unclear. V was shortened by 3 bases and J by 4 bases, with 18 bases between the two germline ends. The germline V gene encodes CDR1 SQVTM and CDR2 ANQGSEA. This CDR3 contains 15 residues. This CDR3 is CSVDMAGGGLYGYTF. In DNA, the CDR3 is TGCAGCGTTGATATGGCAGGAGGAGGCCTCTATGGCTACACCTTC.

This chain links TRBV7-2 with TRBJ1-3; D remains unclear. The CDR3 is 18 amino acids. Trimming stripped 1 base from V and 2 bases from J, with 18 bases between. Germline V CDR1 and CDR2: SGHTA, FQGNSA. CDR3 amino acids: CASSLVGPRLAAGNTIYF. The CDR3 DNA is TGTGCCAGCAGCTTAGTGGGTCCTAGACTGGCAGCTGGAAACACCATATATTTT.

The chain uses TRBV27 and TRBJ2-3; D gene ambiguous. The CDR3 has 11 residues. V lost 3 bases and J 5 bases, leaving 3 bases between the germline ends. The germline gives CDR1 MNHEY, CDR2 SMNVEV (reference sequence). CDR3 sequence: CASSFRDTQYF. In DNA form, the CDR3 reads TGTGCCAGCAGTTTTAGAGATACGCAGTATTTT.